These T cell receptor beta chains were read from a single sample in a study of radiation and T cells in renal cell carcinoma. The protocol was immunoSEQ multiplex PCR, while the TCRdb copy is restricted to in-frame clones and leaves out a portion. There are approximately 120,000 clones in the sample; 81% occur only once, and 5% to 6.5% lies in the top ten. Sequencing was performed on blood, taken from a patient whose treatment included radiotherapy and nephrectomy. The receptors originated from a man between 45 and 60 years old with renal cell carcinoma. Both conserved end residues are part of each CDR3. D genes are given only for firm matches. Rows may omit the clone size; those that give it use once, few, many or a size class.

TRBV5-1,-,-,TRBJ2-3,TGCGCCAGCAGCGCGGGACTTCGTGGGTCAGATACGCAGTATTTT,CASSAGLRGSDTQYF
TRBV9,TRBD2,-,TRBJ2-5,TGTGCCAGCAGCGTAGTTAGCGGGGGTGAGACCCAGTACTTC,CASSVVSGGETQYF
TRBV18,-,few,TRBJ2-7,TGTGCCAGCTCACCACAGACAGACTACGAGCAGTACTTC,CASSPQTDYEQYF
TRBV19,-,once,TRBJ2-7,TGTGCCACAGAGGGGGCCTACGAGCAGTACTTC,CATEGAYEQYF
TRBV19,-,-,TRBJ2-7,TGTGCCAGTAGTAACGGAGGGTACGAGCAGTACTTC,CASSNGGYEQYF
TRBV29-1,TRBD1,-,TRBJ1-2,TGCAGCGTTGAAGACCGACAGGGTCGATTGAATGGCTACACCTTC,CSVEDRQGRLNGYTF
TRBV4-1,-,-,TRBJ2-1,TGCGCCAGCAGCCCAGAATCTGATGAGCAGTTCTTC,CASSPESDEQFF
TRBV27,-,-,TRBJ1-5,TGTGCCAGCAGTTTCGGCAACAATCAGCCCCAGCATTTT,CASSFGNNQPQHF
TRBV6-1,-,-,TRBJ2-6,TGTGCCAGCACCGCCTTGCCCAACGTCCTGACTTTC,CASTALPNVLTF
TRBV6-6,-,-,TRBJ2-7,TGTGCCAGCGGTTTGGGGGGCTATTCCTACGAGCAGTACTTC,CASGLGGYSYEQYF
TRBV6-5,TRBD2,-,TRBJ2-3,TGTGCCAGCAGCCTAGCGGGGGGGCCGAAGTATTTT,CASSLAGGPKYF
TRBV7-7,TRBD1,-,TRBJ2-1,TGTGCTAGCAGCCCCGGGACAGGGGCCTACAATGAGCAGTTCTTC,CASSPGTGAYNEQFF
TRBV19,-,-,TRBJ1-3,TGTGCCAGTAGTATGGACTTCGGCTCTGGAAACACCATATATTTT,CASSMDFGSGNTIYF
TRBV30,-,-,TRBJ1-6,TGTGCCTGGAGCTTCGGACAGTTCCCCTATAATTCACCCCTCCACTTT,CAWSFGQFPYNSPLHF
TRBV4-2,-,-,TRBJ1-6,TGTGCCAGCAGCCAAGATGCGGAATCACCCCTCCACTTT,CASSQDAESPLHF
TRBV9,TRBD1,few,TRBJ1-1,TGTGCCAGCAGCGGACCAGGGGGATTGACTGAAGCTTTCTTT,CASSGPGGLTEAFF
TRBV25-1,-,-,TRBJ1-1,TGTGCCAGCAGTGAATTTCCAAAAAACTATGGGGCTTTCTTT,CASSEFPKNYGAFF
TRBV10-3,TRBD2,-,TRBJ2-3,TGTGCCACCCGGACTAGCAGGGGCACAGATACGCAGTATTTT,CATRTSRGTDTQYF
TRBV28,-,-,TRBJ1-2,TGTGCCAGCAGTTTATTGGGCAACTATGGCTACACCTTC,CASSLLGNYGYTF
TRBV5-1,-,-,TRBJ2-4,TGCGCCAGCAGCTTGGGCCAGGGGGCCAAAAACATTCAGTACTTC,CASSLGQGAKNIQYF
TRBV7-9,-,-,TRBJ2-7,TGTGCCAGCAGCTCCCCACGGACCTACGAGCAGTACTTC,CASSSPRTYEQYF
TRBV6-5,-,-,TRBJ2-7,TGTGCCAGCAGTGTAATACTGGCGGACTCCTACGAGCAGTACTTC,CASSVILADSYEQYF
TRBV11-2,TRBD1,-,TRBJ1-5,TGTGCCAGCAGCTCCCAACAGGGGAGGGATCAGCCCCAGCATTTT,CASSSQQGRDQPQHF
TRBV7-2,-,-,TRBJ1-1,TGTGCCAGCAGCTTAGTAGCGGTGGCTGAAGCTTTCTTT,CASSLVAVAEAFF